What follows are 8 T cell receptor beta chains derived from one specimen sequenced in a study of blood T cells in healthy people across ages. Together with a sample-barcoded 5' primer, a J-beta primer mix was included in a second PCR lasting about 7 to 11 cycles. A single record per CDR3 protein comes from TCRdb applying MiXCR to the 5' RACE reads. The table shows 1.4 million or so distinct CDR3 sequences, with 40% to 45% occurring only once. The sequencing input was blood. These receptors were obtained from a woman aged 18 to 35 in good health.

This chain joins TRBV4-1 and TRBJ1-6; no firm D call. The germline V gene encodes CDR1 MGHRA and CDR2 YSYEKL. V was trimmed by 3 bases and J by 2 bases, leaving 11 bases between them. The length of the CDR3 is 16 residues. The CDR3 DNA reads as TGCGCCAGCAGCCATCTGAGGTACGCCTATAATTCACCCCTCCACTTT. This gives the protein CASSHLRYAYNSPLHF.

The DNA of the CDR3 is TGTGCCAGCAGCCCCAGGGGGCCCGTTTCTGGCTACACCTTC. Protein product: CASSPRGPVSGYTF. The chain uses TRBV2 and TRBJ1-2, with 8 positions matching TRBD1. V dropped 6 bases and J dropped 7; count of bases not matched to a gene: 10. The CDR3 loop spans 14 amino acids. Germline CDR1 SNHLY, CDR2 FYNNEI.

In its sample, this clonotype was seen a few times. The junction differs from germline at one of its ends, possibly a read error. The chain uses TRBV7-2 and TRBJ2-1; TRBD2 matches at 12 bases. Looked up from germline, CDR1 is SGHTA and CDR2 is FQGNSA. The CDR3 is 14 residues long. CDR3 residues: CASGFKLAGGDQFF. The CDR3 nucleotides read TGTGCCAGCGGCTTTAAACTAGCGGGAGGAGACCAGTTCTTC.

This chain connects TRBV3-1 to TRBJ1-6, with unresolved D. This CDR3 is built from 15 residues. Per germline, CDR1 LGHDT and CDR2 YNNKEL (reference sequence). Trimming removed 0 bases from V and 9 bases from J, with 12 bases in between. CDR3 in DNA: TGTGCCAGCAGCCAAGAAGGTTTACAGCTTTCACCCCTCCACTTT. Its protein product is CASSQEGLQLSPLHF.

This clonotype turned up a few times. The chain has TRBV2 and TRBJ1-6; possibly TRBD1 for D (5 bases). The V gene lost 4 bases and the J gene lost 7 bases, with 11 bases spanning the gap. This CDR3 is 14 amino acids long. Germline lookup yields CDR1 SNHLY and CDR2 FYNNEI. The CDR3 sequence is CASSVGRVNSPLHF. In DNA, the CDR3 is TGTGCCAGCAGTGTCGGCAGGGTCAATTCACCCCTCCACTTT.

This clonotype was observed a few times. The chain carries TRBV6-1 and TRBJ1-2; D uncertain. V was shortened by 2 bases and J by 3 bases, with 7 bases between the two germline ends. Germline CDR1 MNHNS, CDR2 SASEGT. The CDR3 runs to 13 residues. DNA for the CDR3: TGTGCCAGCAGTGAAATGCGGGACTATGGCTACACCTTC. The encoded protein is CASSEMRDYGYTF.

The chain links TRBV6-1 to TRBJ1-4; D is perhaps TRBD1 (6 bases). The CDR3 length is 14 residues. Between the trimmed V and J ends, which lost 6 bases and 8 bases, there was a span of 16 bases. The germline V gene has CDR1 MNHNS and CDR2 SASEGT. For the CDR3, the DNA is TGTGCCAGCAGGGGGGCTTCGGGCGAGGAAAAACTGTTTTTT. Protein product: CASRGASGEEKLFF.

This clonotype showed up just a few times. The CDR3 loop is CSASRPSPSVEQFF. As DNA, the CDR3 is TGCAGTGCTAGCCGGCCTTCACCGTCGGTCGAGCAGTTCTTC. The gene calls are TRBV20-1 and TRBJ2-1; D ambiguous. This CDR3 is 14 amino acids long. V was trimmed by 3 bases and J by 10 bases, leaving 19 bases between them. CDR1 is DFQATT and CDR2 is SNEGSKA in the germline V gene (reference sequence).